A selection of T cell receptor beta chains follows, all from one sample in a study of spatial heterogeneity in lung cancer. Using its own MiXCR run on the 5' RACE reads, TCRdb lists one record per CDR3 protein. Counted here are around 32,000 distinct CDR3 sequences, 10% occurring once; the ten biggest clones make up roughly 30%. The sample was PBMCs, taken at follow-up. These receptors were collected from a female donor with early-stage non-small cell lung cancer. CDR3s include the opening cysteine and the closing phenylalanine or tryptophan. D genes are given only for firm matches. Rows may omit the clone size; those that give it use once, few, many or a size class.

many,TRBJ2-2,-,TRBV3-1,CASSLEGWELFF,TGTGCCAGCAGCCTTGAGGGGTGGGAGCTGTTTTTT
-,TRBJ2-3,TRBD2,TRBV20-1,CSARVGSGLNTDTQYF,TGCAGTGCTAGAGTCGGTTCGGGACTAAACACAGATACGCAGTATTTT
many,TRBJ2-5,-,TRBV5-1,CASSRNKRAQETQYF,TGCGCCAGCAGTCGGAATAAAAGGGCCCAAGAGACCCAGTACTTC
-,TRBJ2-1,TRBD1,TRBV4-2,CASSPLGQGGYNEQFF,TGTGCCAGCAGCCCCCTCGGACAGGGGGGGTACAATGAGCAGTTCTTC
-,TRBJ2-7,-,TRBV28,CASGGEQYF,TGTGCCAGCGGGGGCGAGCAGTACTTC
-,TRBJ1-2,-,TRBV27,CASSLSVDNYGYTF,TGTGCCAGCAGTTTATCGGTGGACAACTATGGCTACACCTTC
few,TRBJ1-1,TRBD1,TRBV7-8,CASSPGQGNEAFF,TGTGCCAGCAGCCCGGGACAGGGGAATGAAGCTTTCTTT
few,TRBJ2-1,-,TRBV19,CASSSQGYNEQFF,TGTGCCAGTAGTAGTCAAGGGTACAATGAGCAGTTCTTC
medium-sized,TRBJ2-3,-,TRBV5-4,CASSLPGTNTDTQYF,TGTGCCAGCAGCTTGCCCGGGACGAACACAGATACGCAGTATTTT
many,TRBJ2-2,-,TRBV7-6,CASSYDSYTGELFF,TGTGCCAGCAGCTACGACAGCTACACCGGGGAGCTGTTTTTT
many,TRBJ2-2,-,TRBV5-1,CASSSGTRLPGELFF,TGCGCCAGCAGCTCCGGGACCAGGCTCCCCGGGGAGCTGTTTTTT
few,TRBJ2-3,TRBD1,TRBV18,CASSLRTGISADTQYF,TGTGCCAGCTCACTCCGGACAGGGATTAGCGCAGATACGCAGTATTTT
many,TRBJ2-3,TRBD1,TRBV12-3/TRBV12-4,CASSSDRVYTDTQYF,TGTGCCAGCAGCTCCGACAGGGTTTACACAGATACGCAGTATTTT
-,TRBJ1-1,TRBD1,TRBV6-6,CASSHDRVNTEAFF,TGTGCCAGCAGTCACGACAGGGTAAACACTGAAGCTTTCTTT
many,TRBJ2-5,TRBD2,TRBV6-6,CASEVGTSVRETQYF,TGTGCCAGCGAGGTCGGGACTAGCGTTAGAGAGACCCAGTACTTC
-,TRBJ1-3,-,TRBV5-1,CASMRGPSGNTIYF,TGCGCCAGCATGCGCGGACCCTCTGGAAACACCATATATTTT
many,TRBJ2-5,-,TRBV20-1,CSARVPGSQTQYF,TGCAGTGCTAGAGTCCCGGGATCCCAGACCCAGTACTTC
once,TRBJ1-4,-,TRBV12-3/TRBV12-4,CASSLSQGRKLFF,TGTGCCAGCAGTTTAAGTCAGGGAAGAAAACTGTTTTTT
many,TRBJ2-2,TRBD2,TRBV6-5,CASSGATSGGTGELFF,TGTGCCAGCAGTGGGGCGACTAGCGGGGGCACCGGGGAGCTGTTTTTT
few,TRBJ2-3,TRBD2,TRBV28,CASSFQGLVRTQYF,TGTGCCAGCAGTTTCCAGGGACTAGTAAGGACGCAGTATTTT
-,TRBJ1-3,-,TRBV3-1,CASSPDSLSGNTIYF,TGTGCCAGCAGTCCGGACAGCCTCTCTGGAAACACCATATATTTT
many,TRBJ1-2,TRBD1,TRBV9,CASSATQTGGYGYTF,TGTGCCAGCAGCGCCACCCAGACAGGGGGTTATGGCTACACCTTC
few,TRBJ2-7,-,TRBV20-1,CSARLGGLLEQYF,TGCAGTGCTAGGCTAGGCGGCCTACTCGAGCAGTACTTC
-,TRBJ2-3,-,TRBV29-1,CSVEGLATDTQYF,TGCAGCGTTGAAGGGCTAGCTACAGATACGCAGTATTTT
many,TRBJ1-2,-,TRBV6-6,CASRHRDYGYTF,TGTGCCAGCAGACACAGGGACTATGGCTACACCTTC
many,TRBJ2-4,-,TRBV29-1,CSVEAGARDFQYF,TGCAGCGTTGAAGCGGGGGCCAGGGACTTTCAGTACTTC
-,TRBJ1-2,-,TRBV11-2,CASSPPSGDISYGYTF,TGTGCCAGCAGTCCACCATCTGGAGACATCAGCTATGGCTACACCTTC
-,TRBJ1-1,-,TRBV19,CASSTMQITLNTEAFF,TGTGCCAGTAGTACAATGCAGATCACCCTGAACACTGAAGCTTTCTTT
many,TRBJ2-5,-,TRBV7-9,CASRGDRFQETQYF,TGTGCCAGCAGGGGCGACAGGTTTCAAGAGACCCAGTACTTC
many,TRBJ2-5,TRBD1,TRBV28,CASSLSGQGDQETQYF,TGTGCCAGCAGTTTATCGGGACAGGGTGATCAAGAGACCCAGTACTTC
few,TRBJ1-2,-,TRBV2,CASSEARGDSNYGYTF,TGTGCCAGCAGTGAAGCGAGGGGGGACTCTAACTATGGCTACACCTTC
many,TRBJ2-7,TRBD2,TRBV7-9,CASSQVGGAPYEQYF,TGTGCCAGCAGCCAGGTCGGGGGGGCTCCCTACGAGCAGTACTTC
many,TRBJ2-3,-,TRBV28,CASQMGDPTGTDTQYF,TGTGCCAGCCAAATGGGGGACCCAACGGGCACAGATACGCAGTATTTT